This T cell receptor beta chain was found in a study of blood T cell repertoires in COVID-19. Study information: Samples of COVID-19 (acute and convalescent) were obtained from the United States, Italy and Spain.

In the authors' methods: Cell counts per sample came from amplifying reference gene primers. Using immunoSEQ multiplex PCR, the repertoire was profiled, and TCRdb retains in-frame clones only, with some absent. V, J and clone size reflect that table, while D and trimming were determined from the DNA. The sample holds 100,000 to 150,000 clones; over 75% are singletons and the top ten take roughly 2.6%. The CDR3 totals 14 residues. V was shortened by 10 bases and J by 5 bases, with 17 bases between the two germline ends. Germline CDR1 is MGHRA and CDR2 is YSYEKL. This clonotype was obtained from a man aged 50-60 years with acute or convalescent COVID-19. Material for sequencing was peripheral blood. J is TRBJ1-4 and V is TRBV4-1; D perhaps matches TRBD1 (5 bases). CDR3 coding DNA: TGCGCCACCAGACCGGTGGGGGGAAATGAAAAACTGTTTTTT. This codes for CATRPVGGNEKLFF.